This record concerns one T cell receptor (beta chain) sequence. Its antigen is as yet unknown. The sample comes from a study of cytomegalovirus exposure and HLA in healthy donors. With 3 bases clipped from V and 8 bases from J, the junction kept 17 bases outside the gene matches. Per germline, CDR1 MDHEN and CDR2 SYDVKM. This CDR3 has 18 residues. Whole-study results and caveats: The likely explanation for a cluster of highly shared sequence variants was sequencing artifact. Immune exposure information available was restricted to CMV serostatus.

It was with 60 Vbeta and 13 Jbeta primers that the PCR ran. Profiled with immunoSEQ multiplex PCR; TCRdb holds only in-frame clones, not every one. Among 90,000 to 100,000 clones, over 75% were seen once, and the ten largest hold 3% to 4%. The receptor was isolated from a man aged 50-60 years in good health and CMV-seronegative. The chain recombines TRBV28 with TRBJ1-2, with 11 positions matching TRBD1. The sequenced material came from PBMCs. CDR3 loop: CASSFLGDRGAGARGYTF. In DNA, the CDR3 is TGTGCCAGCAGTTTTCTAGGGGACAGGGGGGCCGGGGCAAGGGGCTACACCTTC.